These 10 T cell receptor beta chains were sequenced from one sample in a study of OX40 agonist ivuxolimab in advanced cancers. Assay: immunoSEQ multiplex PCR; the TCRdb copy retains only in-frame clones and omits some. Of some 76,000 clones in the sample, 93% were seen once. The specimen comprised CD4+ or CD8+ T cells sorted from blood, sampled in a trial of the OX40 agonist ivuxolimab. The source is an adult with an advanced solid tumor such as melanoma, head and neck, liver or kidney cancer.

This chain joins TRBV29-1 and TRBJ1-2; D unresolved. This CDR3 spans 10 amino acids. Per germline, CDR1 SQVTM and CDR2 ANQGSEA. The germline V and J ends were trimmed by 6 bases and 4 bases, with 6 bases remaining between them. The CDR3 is CSVSGYGYTF. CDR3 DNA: TGCAGCGTCTCAGGCTATGGCTACACCTTC.

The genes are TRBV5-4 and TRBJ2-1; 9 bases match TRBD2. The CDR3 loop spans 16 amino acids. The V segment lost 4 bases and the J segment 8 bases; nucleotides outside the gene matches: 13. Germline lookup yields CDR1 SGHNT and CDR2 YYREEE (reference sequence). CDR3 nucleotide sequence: TGTGCCAGCAGCCCCCCGAGGCGGGAGGGAAGCGATGAGCAGTTCTTC. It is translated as CASSPPRREGSDEQFF.

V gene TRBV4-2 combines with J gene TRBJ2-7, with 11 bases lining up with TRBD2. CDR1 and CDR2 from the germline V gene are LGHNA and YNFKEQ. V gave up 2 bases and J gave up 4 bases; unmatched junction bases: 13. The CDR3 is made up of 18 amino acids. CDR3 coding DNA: TGTGCCAGCAGCCAACCCGGCGGGGCGGGACTAGCGGAGTACGAGCAGTACTTC. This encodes CASSQPGGAGLAEYEQYF.

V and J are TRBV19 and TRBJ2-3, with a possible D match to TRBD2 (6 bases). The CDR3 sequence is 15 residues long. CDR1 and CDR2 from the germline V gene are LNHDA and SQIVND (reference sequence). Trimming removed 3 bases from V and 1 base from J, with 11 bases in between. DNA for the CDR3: TGTGCCAGTAGTATGCGGGAAGGTCGCACAGATACGCAGTATTTT. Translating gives CASSMREGRTDTQYF. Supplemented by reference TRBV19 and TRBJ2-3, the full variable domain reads DGGITQSPKYLFRKEGQNVTLSCEQNLNHDAMYWYRQDPGQGLRLIYYSQIVNDFQKGDIAEGYSVSREKKESFPLTVTSAQKNPTAFYLCASSMREGRTDTQYFGPGTRLTVL.

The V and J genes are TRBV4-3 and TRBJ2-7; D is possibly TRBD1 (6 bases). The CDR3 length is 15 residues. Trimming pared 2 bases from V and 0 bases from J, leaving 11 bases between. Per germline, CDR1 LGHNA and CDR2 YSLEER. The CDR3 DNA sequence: TGCGCCAGCAGCCAAAAACGGACAGTCTCCTACGAGCAGTACTTC. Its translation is CASSQKRTVSYEQYF.

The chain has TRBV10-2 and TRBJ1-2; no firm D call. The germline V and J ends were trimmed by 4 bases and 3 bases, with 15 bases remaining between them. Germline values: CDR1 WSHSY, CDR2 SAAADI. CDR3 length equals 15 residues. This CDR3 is CASSVSPTDYYGYTF. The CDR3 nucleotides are TGCGCCAGCAGTGTGAGTCCTACGGATTACTATGGCTACACCTTC.

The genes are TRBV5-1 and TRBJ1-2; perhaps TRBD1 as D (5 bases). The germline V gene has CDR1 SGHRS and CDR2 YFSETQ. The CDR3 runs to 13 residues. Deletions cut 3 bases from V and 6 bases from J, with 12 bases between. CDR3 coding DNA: TGCGCCAGCAGCTACCGGGGGAAGGATGGCTACACCTTC. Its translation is CASSYRGKDGYTF. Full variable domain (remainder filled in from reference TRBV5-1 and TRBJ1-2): KAGVTQTPRYLIKTRGQQVTLSCSPISGHRSVSWYQQTPGQGLQFLFEYFSETQRNKGNFPGRFSGRQFSNSRSEMNVSTLELGDSALYLCASSYRGKDGYTFGSGTRLTVV.

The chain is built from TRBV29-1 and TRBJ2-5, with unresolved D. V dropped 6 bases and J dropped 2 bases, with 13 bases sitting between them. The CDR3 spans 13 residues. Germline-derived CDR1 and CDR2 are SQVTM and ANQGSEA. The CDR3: CSVDASYQETQYF. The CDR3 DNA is TGCAGCGTGGATGCCTCTTATCAAGAGACCCAGTACTTC.

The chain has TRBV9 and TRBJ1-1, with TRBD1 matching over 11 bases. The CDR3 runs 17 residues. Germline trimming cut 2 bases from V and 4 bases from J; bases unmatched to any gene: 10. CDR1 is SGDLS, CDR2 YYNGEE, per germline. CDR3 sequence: CASSVLPGQGGLTEAFF. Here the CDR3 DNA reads TGTGCCAGCAGCGTGTTACCGGGACAGGGGGGTCTCACTGAAGCTTTCTTT.

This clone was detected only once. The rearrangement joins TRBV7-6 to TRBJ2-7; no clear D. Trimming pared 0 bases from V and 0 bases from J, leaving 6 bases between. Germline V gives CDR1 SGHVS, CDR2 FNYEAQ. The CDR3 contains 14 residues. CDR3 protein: CASSLAGSSYEQYF. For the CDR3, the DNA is TGTGCCAGCAGCTTAGCCGGGTCCTCCTACGAGCAGTACTTC.